This T cell receptor beta chain appears in the sequencing data of a study of blood T cell repertoires in COVID-19. This clone turned up a few times. Data came from immunoSEQ multiplex PCR; TCRdb stores just in-frame clones and leaves some out. The profile shows over 120,000 clones, about 87% of them singletons. V lost 2 bases, J lost 5 bases, and 9 bases stayed unmatched. Germline CDR1 MNHEY, CDR2 SVGEGT. The CDR3 consists of 16 residues. The TCR comes from a human donor in a cohort sampled during active COVID-19. Sequenced input: peripheral blood. The chain has TRBV6-2 or TRBV6-3 and TRBJ2-1; 7 positions match TRBD2. The CDR3 DNA reads TGTGCCAGCAGTTACGTGGACGATCGGGGGGACAATGAGCAGTTCTTC. It yields the protein CASSYVDDRGDNEQFF.